These T cell receptor beta chains were read from a single sample in a study of T cells in Graves' hyperthyroidism and ophthalmopathy. TCRdb independently ran MiXCR on the multiplex PCR reads; one entry per CDR3 protein. This sample has nearly 600,000 distinct CDR3 sequences, with roughly 14% found just once. Sequenced: blood. The receptors originated from a woman in her 30s with Graves' hyperthyroidism that later progressed to Graves' ophthalmopathy. Both conserved end residues are part of each CDR3. The order of the fields is CDR3 length, V gene, clone size, D gene, J gene, CDR3 protein, CDR3 DNA. The D gene is left open where the match is weak. The size of a clone is reported for some rows only, either as once, few or many, or as a class for expanded clones.

len: 16; v_gene: TRBV15; abundance: many; d_gene: -; j_gene: TRBJ1-1; CDR3aa: CATSRGVQAATTEAFF; CDR3nt: TGTGCCACCAGCAGAGGGGTCCAGGCGGCAACAACTGAAGCTTTCTTT
len: 17; v_gene: TRBV24-1; abundance: many; d_gene: TRBD1; j_gene: TRBJ2-2; CDR3aa: CATSEGTGLMNTGELFF; CDR3nt: TGTGCCACCAGTGAGGGGACAGGGCTCATGAACACCGGGGAGCTGTTTTTT
len: 13; v_gene: TRBV12-3/TRBV12-4; abundance: many; d_gene: TRBD1; j_gene: TRBJ1-2; CDR3aa: CASSRQGGSGYTF; CDR3nt: TGTGCCAGCAGCCGACAGGGTGGGAGTGGCTACACCTTC
len: 14; v_gene: TRBV19; abundance: many; d_gene: -; j_gene: TRBJ1-1; CDR3aa: CASSPREGRAEAFF; CDR3nt: TGTGCCAGTAGTCCTCGGGAGGGTCGGGCTGAAGCTTTCTTT
len: 13; v_gene: TRBV27; abundance: -; d_gene: TRBD1; j_gene: TRBJ2-5; CDR3aa: CASRDRGIETQYF; CDR3nt: TGTGCCAGCCGGGACAGGGGCATAGAGACCCAGTACTTC
len: 18; v_gene: TRBV6-1; abundance: few; d_gene: TRBD2; j_gene: TRBJ2-1; CDR3aa: CASNERQLGLAGGHEQFF; CDR3nt: TGTGCCAGCAACGAGAGGCAGTTGGGACTAGCGGGAGGGCATGAGCAGTTCTTC
len: 15; v_gene: TRBV3-1; abundance: many; d_gene: TRBD2; j_gene: TRBJ2-1; CDR3aa: CASSQAGLTPNEQFF; CDR3nt: TGTGCCAGCAGCCAAGCGGGACTAACCCCCAATGAGCAGTTCTTC
len: 13; v_gene: TRBV7-9; abundance: many; d_gene: -; j_gene: TRBJ1-2; CDR3aa: CASSLLRGDGYTF; CDR3nt: TGTGCCAGCAGCTTACTAAGAGGGGACGGCTACACCTTC
len: 13; v_gene: TRBV7-2; abundance: many; d_gene: -; j_gene: TRBJ1-5; CDR3aa: CASSLGQDQPQHF; CDR3nt: TGTGCCAGCAGCTTGGGGCAGGATCAGCCCCAGCATTTT
len: 17; v_gene: TRBV12-3/TRBV12-4; abundance: many; d_gene: -; j_gene: TRBJ1-4; CDR3aa: CASSLSFGVSANEKLFF; CDR3nt: TGTGCCAGCAGCCTTTCCTTTGGTGTCTCGGCTAATGAAAAACTGTTTTTT
len: 13; v_gene: TRBV30; abundance: many; d_gene: TRBD1; j_gene: TRBJ1-2; CDR3aa: CAWSRDSNYGYTF; CDR3nt: TGTGCCTGGAGCCGGGACAGTAACTATGGCTACACCTTC
len: 14; v_gene: TRBV7-2; abundance: -; d_gene: TRBD1; j_gene: TRBJ1-6; CDR3aa: CASSRYRGESPLHF; CDR3nt: TGTGCCAGCAGCCGCTACAGGGGCGAATCACCCCTCCACTTT
len: 11; v_gene: TRBV29-1; abundance: many; d_gene: -; j_gene: TRBJ2-5; CDR3aa: CSGRSRETQYF; CDR3nt: TGCAGCGGACGGAGCAGGGAGACCCAGTACTTC
len: 14; v_gene: TRBV7-8; abundance: many; d_gene: TRBD1; j_gene: TRBJ1-4; CDR3aa: CASRQTGTGEKLFF; CDR3nt: TGTGCCAGCAGGCAGACAGGGACGGGTGAAAAACTGTTTTTT
len: 15; v_gene: TRBV27; abundance: many; d_gene: TRBD1; j_gene: TRBJ1-1; CDR3aa: CASSLGTAMNTEAFF; CDR3nt: TGTGCCAGCAGTTTAGGGACAGCCATGAACACTGAAGCTTTCTTT
len: 11; v_gene: TRBV11-2; abundance: many; d_gene: -; j_gene: TRBJ2-4; CDR3aa: CASSPGYIQYF; CDR3nt: TGTGCCAGCAGCCCGGGTTACATTCAGTACTTC
len: 13; v_gene: TRBV20-1; abundance: many; d_gene: -; j_gene: TRBJ1-2; CDR3aa: CSARDTDGRGYTF; CDR3nt: TGCAGTGCTAGAGATACGGATGGACGAGGCTACACCTTC
len: 13; v_gene: TRBV12-3/TRBV12-4; abundance: many; d_gene: -; j_gene: TRBJ2-3; CDR3aa: CASRAMATDTQYF; CDR3nt: TGTGCCAGCAGGGCCATGGCGACAGATACGCAGTATTTT
len: 16; v_gene: TRBV9; abundance: few; d_gene: -; j_gene: TRBJ1-2; CDR3aa: CASSVNQILTQGGYTF; CDR3nt: TGTGCCAGCAGCGTAAACCAAATATTAACGCAGGGAGGCTACACCTTC
len: 13; v_gene: TRBV30; abundance: many; d_gene: -; j_gene: TRBJ2-2; CDR3aa: CAWSRTITGELFF; CDR3nt: TGTGCCTGGAGTAGGACCATCACCGGGGAGCTGTTTTTT
len: 16; v_gene: TRBV20-1; abundance: many; d_gene: TRBD2; j_gene: TRBJ2-7; CDR3aa: CSARDGTRGRTYEQYF; CDR3nt: TGCAGTGCTAGAGACGGGACTAGGGGAAGGACCTACGAGCAGTACTTC
len: 19; v_gene: TRBV9; abundance: many; d_gene: TRBD1; j_gene: TRBJ2-6; CDR3aa: CASSESGDSIYSGANVLTF; CDR3nt: TGTGCCAGCAGCGAGTCAGGGGACAGCATTTATTCTGGGGCCAACGTCCTGACTTTC
len: 13; v_gene: TRBV6-1; abundance: few; d_gene: -; j_gene: TRBJ1-4; CDR3aa: CASRRTANEKLFF; CDR3nt: TGTGCCAGCAGAAGGACAGCTAATGAAAAACTGTTTTTT
len: 14; v_gene: TRBV19; abundance: few; d_gene: -; j_gene: TRBJ2-3; CDR3aa: CASTMIVGADTQYF; CDR3nt: TGTGCCAGTACCATGATCGTGGGAGCAGATACGCAGTATTTT
len: 13; v_gene: TRBV9; abundance: many; d_gene: TRBD1; j_gene: TRBJ2-7; CDR3aa: CASSAGQAYEQYF; CDR3nt: TGTGCCAGCAGCGCGGGACAGGCCTACGAGCAGTACTTC
len: 15; v_gene: TRBV18; abundance: many; d_gene: -; j_gene: TRBJ1-5; CDR3aa: CASSPSPREDQPQHF; CDR3nt: TGTGCCAGCTCACCGAGTCCCAGGGAGGACCAGCCCCAGCATTTT
len: 14; v_gene: TRBV5-1; abundance: many; d_gene: TRBD2; j_gene: TRBJ2-1; CDR3aa: CASSPRLAGVEQFF; CDR3nt: TGCGCCAGCAGCCCGAGACTAGCGGGAGTTGAGCAGTTCTTC
len: 15; v_gene: TRBV19; abundance: -; d_gene: -; j_gene: TRBJ1-6; CDR3aa: CASSINSLGNSPLHF; CDR3nt: TGTGCCAGTAGTATTAACAGTCTGGGGAATTCACCCCTCCACTTT
len: 14; v_gene: TRBV6-5; abundance: -; d_gene: -; j_gene: TRBJ2-5; CDR3aa: CASSYARGGETQYF; CDR3nt: TGTGCCAGCAGTTACGCCAGGGGGGGGGAGACCCAGTACTTC
len: 13; v_gene: TRBV5-4; abundance: -; d_gene: -; j_gene: TRBJ1-1; CDR3aa: CASSRPDNTEAFF; CDR3nt: TGTGCCAGCAGCAGGCCAGACAACACTGAAGCTTTCTTT
len: 13; v_gene: TRBV28; abundance: few; d_gene: -; j_gene: TRBJ1-2; CDR3aa: CASISGGGRGYTF; CDR3nt: TGTGCCAGCATCTCGGGGGGGGGGCGGGGCTACACCTTC
len: 17; v_gene: TRBV24-1; abundance: many; d_gene: -; j_gene: TRBJ2-5; CDR3aa: CATSDPRGRGGQETQYF; CDR3nt: TGTGCCACCAGTGACCCCAGGGGAAGGGGTGGACAAGAGACCCAGTACTTC
len: 13; v_gene: TRBV7-9; abundance: many; d_gene: TRBD1; j_gene: TRBJ1-1; CDR3aa: CASSPTGPTEAFF; CDR3nt: TGTGCCAGCAGCCCGACAGGGCCCACTGAAGCTTTCTTT
len: 19; v_gene: TRBV7-8; abundance: many; d_gene: TRBD1; j_gene: TRBJ1-6; CDR3aa: CASSLADRWKSSYNSPLHF; CDR3nt: TGTGCCAGCAGCTTAGCGGACAGGTGGAAAAGCTCCTATAATTCACCCCTCCACTTT
len: 13; v_gene: TRBV20-1; abundance: many; d_gene: TRBD1; j_gene: TRBJ2-7; CDR3aa: CSATGQSSYEQYF; CDR3nt: TGCAGTGCCACGGGACAGAGCTCCTACGAGCAGTACTTC
len: 16; v_gene: TRBV19; abundance: many; d_gene: TRBD1; j_gene: TRBJ1-1; CDR3aa: CASSPSWETGATEAFF; CDR3nt: TGTGCCAGTAGTCCTTCCTGGGAGACAGGGGCGACTGAAGCTTTCTTT
len: 16; v_gene: TRBV4-1; abundance: few; d_gene: -; j_gene: TRBJ2-1; CDR3aa: CASSQAERNSYNEQFF; CDR3nt: TGCGCCAGCAGCCAAGCGGAGCGGAACTCCTACAATGAGCAGTTCTTC
len: 12; v_gene: TRBV11-2; abundance: many; d_gene: -; j_gene: TRBJ2-1; CDR3aa: CASSLDLGGQFF; CDR3nt: TGTGCCAGCAGCTTAGATTTGGGGGGGCAGTTCTTC
len: 15; v_gene: TRBV19; abundance: many; d_gene: TRBD1; j_gene: TRBJ1-4; CDR3aa: CASNTGATTNEKLFF; CDR3nt: TGTGCCAGTAATACAGGGGCGACAACTAATGAAAAACTGTTTTTT
len: 16; v_gene: TRBV10-3; abundance: many; d_gene: TRBD2; j_gene: TRBJ2-1; CDR3aa: CAISDFAGGPSNEQFF; CDR3nt: TGTGCCATCAGTGACTTTGCGGGAGGGCCAAGCAATGAGCAGTTCTTC
len: 15; v_gene: TRBV7-9; abundance: -; d_gene: -; j_gene: TRBJ2-7; CDR3aa: CASSLEGTLHHEQYF; CDR3nt: TGTGCCAGCAGCTTAGAGGGGACCCTACACCACGAGCAGTACTTC
len: 14; v_gene: TRBV20-1; abundance: few; d_gene: -; j_gene: TRBJ2-7; CDR3aa: CSAGGFFLGFEQYF; CDR3nt: TGCAGTGCCGGGGGATTTTTTTTGGGGTTTGAGCAGTACTTC
len: 14; v_gene: TRBV12-3/TRBV12-4; abundance: many; d_gene: TRBD1; j_gene: TRBJ2-7; CDR3aa: CASSTRQGFNEQYF; CDR3nt: TGTGCCAGCAGTACCCGACAGGGGTTCAACGAGCAGTACTTC
len: 12; v_gene: TRBV7-9; abundance: -; d_gene: -; j_gene: TRBJ1-1; CDR3aa: CANSQPPAEAFF; CDR3nt: TGCGCCAACAGCCAACCTCCCGCTGAAGCTTTCTTT
len: 14; v_gene: TRBV10-3; abundance: many; d_gene: -; j_gene: TRBJ1-1; CDR3aa: CATTNGQGRTEAFF; CDR3nt: TGTGCCACTACGAACGGCCAGGGAAGGACTGAAGCTTTCTTT
len: 17; v_gene: TRBV27; abundance: many; d_gene: TRBD1; j_gene: TRBJ1-1; CDR3aa: CASSPYRQGTLNTEAFF; CDR3nt: TGTGCCAGCAGTCCATATCGACAGGGTACCCTGAACACTGAAGCTTTCTTT
len: 15; v_gene: TRBV19; abundance: few; d_gene: -; j_gene: TRBJ1-5; CDR3aa: CASSEGRVGNQPQHF; CDR3nt: TGTGCCAGTAGTGAGGGTCGGGTTGGGAATCAGCCCCAGCATTTT
len: 16; v_gene: TRBV19; abundance: many; d_gene: TRBD1; j_gene: TRBJ1-1; CDR3aa: CASSILQGSFGTEAFF; CDR3nt: TGTGCCAGTAGTATTCTACAGGGGTCTTTCGGAACTGAAGCTTTCTTT
len: 21; v_gene: TRBV20-1; abundance: few; d_gene: -; j_gene: TRBJ2-6; CDR3aa: CSARDRAWDNVRLSGANVLTF; CDR3nt: TGCAGTGCTAGAGATCGGGCCTGGGACAACGTACGCCTCTCTGGGGCCAACGTCCTGACTTTC
len: 14; v_gene: TRBV12-3/TRBV12-4; abundance: once; d_gene: -; j_gene: TRBJ1-5; CDR3aa: CASSGHAVYQPQHF; CDR3nt: TGTGCCAGCAGTGGGCATGCGGTTTATCAGCCCCAGCATTTT
len: 13; v_gene: TRBV29-1; abundance: -; d_gene: -; j_gene: TRBJ2-1; CDR3aa: CSERLFSYNEQFF; CDR3nt: TGCAGCGAGCGACTCTTCTCCTACAATGAGCAGTTCTTC
len: 15; v_gene: TRBV24-1; abundance: many; d_gene: -; j_gene: TRBJ2-3; CDR3aa: CATSDRTVSTDTQYF; CDR3nt: TGTGCCACCAGTGATCGGACAGTGAGCACAGATACGCAGTATTTT